What follows describes a single TCR beta chain. Other DNA sequences of this sample code for an identical CDR3. This record belongs to a study of blood T cell repertoires in COVID-19. Study as a whole: T cells, B-cell-depleted T cells, or PBMCs provided the cDNA or gDNA that served as material.

Methods used by the authors: Reference gene primer amplification in the assay estimated nucleated cell counts. Here immunoSEQ multiplex PCR was the method, and the copy in TCRdb shows in-frame clones only, minus some. D and trimming were read from the DNA, whereas the V and J calls and clone size are those reported in that table. The sample holds 200,000 to 250,000 clones, 80% to 90% seen once. The germline V gene has CDR1 GTSNPN and CDR2 SVGIG (reference sequence). The V end lost 4 bases, the J end lost 2 bases, and 5 bases lay between the germline ends. The CDR3 loop spans 11 amino acids. Sample: peripheral blood. V gene TRBV30 combines with J gene TRBJ1-2, with D hard to call. This TCR derives from a man aged 40-49 years with acute or convalescent COVID-19. CDR3 loop: CAWTGNYGYTF. The CDR3 nucleotides are TGTGCCTGGACCGGGAACTATGGCTACACCTTC. Drawing the rest from reference TRBV30 and TRBJ1-2, the complete variable domain is SQTIHQWPATLVQPVGSPLSLECTVEGTSNPNLYWYRQAAGRGLQLLFYSVGIGQISSEVPQNLSASRPQDRQFILSSKKLLLSDSGFYLCAWTGNYGYTFGSGTRLTVV.